Detailed here is one TCR beta chain. Its cognate antigen is unknown. One end of the junction fails to match germline, which may point to a read error. These data are taken from a study of blood T cells in healthy people across ages. Study results and limitations: In the absence of known donor CMV status, changes in expanded clonotypes were possibly confounded. Long-lived donors carried more naive CD4+ cells and greater diversity than aged donors.

A second PCR, run for roughly 6 to 11 cycles, used a sample-barcoded 5' primer plus a J-beta primer mix. TCRdb reprocessed the 5' RACE reads with MiXCR, giving one entry per CDR3 protein. Among about 800,000 distinct CDR3 sequences, roughly 25% were seen once, and the ten largest hold around 3.6%. Germline CDR1 reads SQVTM; CDR2 reads ANQGSEA. The CDR3 spans 13 residues. This same sample was also taken into another study, of T cells of mothers and their children. This second study notes: A few healthy Caucasian mothers gave samples, and so did their six children.

The clonotype originates from a boy aged 5-17 years in good health. The source material was blood. The chain joins TRBV29-1 to TRBJ1-4; D is ambiguous. DNA of the CDR3: TGCAGCGTTGGATGGGTGACTAATGAAAAACTATTTTTT. Translating gives CSVGWVTNEKLFF.